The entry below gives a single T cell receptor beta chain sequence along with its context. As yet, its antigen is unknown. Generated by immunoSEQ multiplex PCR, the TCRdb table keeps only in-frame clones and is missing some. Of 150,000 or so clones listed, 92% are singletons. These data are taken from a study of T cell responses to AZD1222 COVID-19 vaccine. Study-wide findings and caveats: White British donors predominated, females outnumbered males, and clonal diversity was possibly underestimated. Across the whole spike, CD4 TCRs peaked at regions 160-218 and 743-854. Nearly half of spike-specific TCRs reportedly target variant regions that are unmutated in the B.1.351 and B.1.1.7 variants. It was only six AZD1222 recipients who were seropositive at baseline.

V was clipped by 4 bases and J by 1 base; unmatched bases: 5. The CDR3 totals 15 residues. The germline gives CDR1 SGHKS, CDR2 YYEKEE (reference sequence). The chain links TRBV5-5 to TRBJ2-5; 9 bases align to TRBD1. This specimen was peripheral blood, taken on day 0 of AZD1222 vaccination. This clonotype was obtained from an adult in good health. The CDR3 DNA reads TGTGCCAGCAGCCGGAGACAGGGGGTCCAAGAGACCCAGTACTTC. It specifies CASSRRQGVQETQYF.